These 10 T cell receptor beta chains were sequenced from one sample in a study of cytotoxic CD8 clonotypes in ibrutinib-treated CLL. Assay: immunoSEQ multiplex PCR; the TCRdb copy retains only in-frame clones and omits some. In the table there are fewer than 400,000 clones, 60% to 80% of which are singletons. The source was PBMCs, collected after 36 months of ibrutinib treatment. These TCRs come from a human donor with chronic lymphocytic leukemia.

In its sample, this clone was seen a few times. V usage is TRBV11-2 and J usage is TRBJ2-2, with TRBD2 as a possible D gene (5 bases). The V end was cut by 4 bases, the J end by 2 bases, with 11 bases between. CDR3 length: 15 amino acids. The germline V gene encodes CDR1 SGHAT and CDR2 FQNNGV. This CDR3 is CASSWTRINTGELFF. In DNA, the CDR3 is TGTGCCAGCAGCTGGACTCGTATTAACACCGGGGAGCTGTTTTTT.

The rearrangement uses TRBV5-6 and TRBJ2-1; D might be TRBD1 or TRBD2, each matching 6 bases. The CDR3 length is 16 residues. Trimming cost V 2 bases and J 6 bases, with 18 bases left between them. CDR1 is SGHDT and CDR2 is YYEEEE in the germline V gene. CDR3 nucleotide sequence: TGTGCCAGCAGCTTCCCCTTACCCGGGGGCTCCAATGAGCAGTTCTTC. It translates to CASSFPLPGGSNEQFF.

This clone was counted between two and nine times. The CDR3 sequence: CASRPPGHNYGYTF. The CDR3 bases are TGCGCCAGCAGGCCTCCGGGACACAACTATGGCTACACCTTC. The chain uses TRBV5-1 and TRBJ1-2; TRBD1 might be the D (6 bases). CDR3 length: 14 residues. V shed 5 bases and J shed 2 bases, with 13 bases lying between them. CDR1 and CDR2 from the germline V gene are SGHRS and YFSETQ.

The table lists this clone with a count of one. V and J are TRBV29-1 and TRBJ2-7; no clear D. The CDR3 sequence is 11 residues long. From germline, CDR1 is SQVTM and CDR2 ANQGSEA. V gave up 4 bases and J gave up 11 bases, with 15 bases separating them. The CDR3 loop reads CSVGGLGIEYF. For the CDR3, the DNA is TGCAGCGTTGGGGGTTTGGGGATTGAGTACTTC.

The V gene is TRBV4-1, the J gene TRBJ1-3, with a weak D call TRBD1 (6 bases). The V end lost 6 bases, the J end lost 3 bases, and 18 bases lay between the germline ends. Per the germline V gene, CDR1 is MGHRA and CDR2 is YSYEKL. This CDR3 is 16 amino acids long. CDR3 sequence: CASSSGQGIFGNTIYF. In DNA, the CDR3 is TGCGCCAGCAGTTCCGGGCAGGGGATATTTGGAAACACCATATATTTT.

DNA of the CDR3: TGCGCCAGCAGCCACCGGACAGGTTCACCACAAGAGACCCAGTACTTC. The encoded protein is CASSHRTGSPQETQYF. This chain links TRBV5-1 with TRBJ2-5, with 7 bases fitting TRBD1. J lost 2 bases, V lost 4 bases, and 11 bases had no gene match. CDR1 is SGHRS, CDR2 YFSETQ, per germline. The CDR3 has 16 residues.

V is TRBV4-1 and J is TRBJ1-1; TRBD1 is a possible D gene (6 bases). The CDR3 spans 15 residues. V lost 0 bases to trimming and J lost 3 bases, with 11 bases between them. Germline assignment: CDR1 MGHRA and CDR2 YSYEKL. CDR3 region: CASSQDSGAHTEAFF. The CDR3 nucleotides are TGCGCCAGCAGCCAAGATTCGGGGGCTCACACTGAAGCTTTCTTT.

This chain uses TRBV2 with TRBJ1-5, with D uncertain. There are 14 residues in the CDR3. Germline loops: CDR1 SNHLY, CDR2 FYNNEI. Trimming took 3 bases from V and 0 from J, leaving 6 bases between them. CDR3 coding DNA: TGTGCCAGCAGTGAGTTGGATAGCAATCAGCCCCAGCATTTT. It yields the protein CASSELDSNQPQHF. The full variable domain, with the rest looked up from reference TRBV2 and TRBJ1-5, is EPEVTQTPSHQVTQMGQEVILRCVPISNHLYFYWYRQILGQKVEFLVSFYNNEISEKSEIFDDQFSVERPDGSNFTLKIRSTKLEDSAMYFCASSELDSNQPQHFGDGTRLSIL.

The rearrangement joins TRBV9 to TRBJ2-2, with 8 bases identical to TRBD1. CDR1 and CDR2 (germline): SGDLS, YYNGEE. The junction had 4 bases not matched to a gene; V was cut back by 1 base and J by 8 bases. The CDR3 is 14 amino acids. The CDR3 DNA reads TGTGCCAGCAGCGTACAGGGGGCTTCTGGGGAGCTGTTTTTT. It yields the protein CASSVQGASGELFF.

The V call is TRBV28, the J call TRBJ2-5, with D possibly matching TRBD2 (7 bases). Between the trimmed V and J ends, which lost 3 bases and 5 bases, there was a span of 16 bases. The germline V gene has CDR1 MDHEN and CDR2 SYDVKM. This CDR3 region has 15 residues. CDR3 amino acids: CASSFRGGPQETQYF. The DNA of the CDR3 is TGTGCCAGCAGTTTTCGCGGGGGCCCTCAGGAGACCCAGTACTTC.